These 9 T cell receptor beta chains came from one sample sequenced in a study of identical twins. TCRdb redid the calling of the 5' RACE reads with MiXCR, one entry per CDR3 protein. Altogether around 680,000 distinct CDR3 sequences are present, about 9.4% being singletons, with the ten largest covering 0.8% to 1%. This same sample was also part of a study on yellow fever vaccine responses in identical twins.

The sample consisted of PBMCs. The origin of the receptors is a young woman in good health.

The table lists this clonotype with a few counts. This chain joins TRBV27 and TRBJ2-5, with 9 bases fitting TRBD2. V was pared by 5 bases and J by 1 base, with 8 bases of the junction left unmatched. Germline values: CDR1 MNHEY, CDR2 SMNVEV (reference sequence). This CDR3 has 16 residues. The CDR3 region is CASSPWVAGAQETQYF. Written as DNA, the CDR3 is TGTGCCAGCAGTCCCTGGGTAGCGGGGGCCCAAGAGACCCAGTACTTC.

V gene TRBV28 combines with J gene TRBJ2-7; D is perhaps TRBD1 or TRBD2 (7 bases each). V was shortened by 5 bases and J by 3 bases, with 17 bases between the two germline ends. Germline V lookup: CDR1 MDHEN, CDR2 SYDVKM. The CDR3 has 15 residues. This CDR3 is CASSPETGRVYEQYF. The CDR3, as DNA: TGTGCCAGCAGTCCCGAGACAGGGAGGGTCTACGAGCAGTACTTC.

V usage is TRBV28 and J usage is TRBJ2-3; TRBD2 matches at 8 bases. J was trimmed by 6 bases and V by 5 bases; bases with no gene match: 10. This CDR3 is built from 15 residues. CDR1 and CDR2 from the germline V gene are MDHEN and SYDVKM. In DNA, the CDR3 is TGTGCCAGCAGTCCCCGAGGACTAGCAACGGATACGCAGTATTTT. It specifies CASSPRGLATDTQYF.

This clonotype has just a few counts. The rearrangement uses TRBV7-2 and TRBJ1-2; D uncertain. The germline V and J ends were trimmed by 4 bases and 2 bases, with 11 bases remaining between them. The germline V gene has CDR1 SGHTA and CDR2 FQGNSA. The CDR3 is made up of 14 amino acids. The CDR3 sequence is CASSSAPGNYGYTF. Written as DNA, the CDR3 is TGTGCCAGCAGCTCAGCTCCGGGGAACTATGGCTACACCTTC.

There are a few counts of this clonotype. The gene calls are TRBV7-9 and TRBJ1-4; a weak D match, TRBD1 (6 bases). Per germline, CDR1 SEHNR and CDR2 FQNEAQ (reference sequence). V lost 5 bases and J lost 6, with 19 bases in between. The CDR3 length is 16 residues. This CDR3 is CASSTSTGLVDEKLFF. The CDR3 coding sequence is TGTGCCAGCAGCACAAGTACAGGGCTAGTTGATGAAAAACTGTTTTTT. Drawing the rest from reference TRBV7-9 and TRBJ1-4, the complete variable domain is DTGVSQNPRHKITKRGQNVTFRCDPISEHNRLYWYRQTLGQGPEFLTYFQNEAQLEKSRLLSDRFSAERPKGSFSTLEIQRTEQGDSAMYLCASSTSTGLVDEKLFFGSGTQLSVL.

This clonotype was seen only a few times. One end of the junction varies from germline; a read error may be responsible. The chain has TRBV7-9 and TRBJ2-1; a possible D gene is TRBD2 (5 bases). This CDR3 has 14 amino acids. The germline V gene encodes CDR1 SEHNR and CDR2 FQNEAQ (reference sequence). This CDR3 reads CASSSLDSHNEQFF. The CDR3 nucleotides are TGTGCCAGCAGCTCCCTGGACTCCCACAATGAGCAGTTCTTC.

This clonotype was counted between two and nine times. The CDR3 nucleotides are TGTGCCAGCAGTTACTCGACAGGGGGCGGCGGTCAGCCCCAGCATTTT. Its translation: CASSYSTGGGGQPQHF. The chain uses TRBV6-2 or TRBV6-3 and TRBJ1-5, with TRBD1 matching over 10 bases. This CDR3 contains 16 residues. After removal of 0 bases from V and 6 bases from J, the junction contained 5 bases not matched to a gene. Germline V gene sequence: CDR1 MNHEY, CDR2 SVGEGT.

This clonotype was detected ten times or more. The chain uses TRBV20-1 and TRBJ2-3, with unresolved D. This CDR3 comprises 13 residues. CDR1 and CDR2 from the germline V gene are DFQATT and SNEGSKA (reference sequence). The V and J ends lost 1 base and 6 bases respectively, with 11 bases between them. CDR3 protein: CSARGLGADTQYF. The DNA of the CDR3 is TGCAGTGCTAGAGGACTGGGCGCGGATACGCAGTATTTT.

This chain's CDR3 is CASSTGQVGNQPQHF. The DNA of the CDR3 is TGTGCCAGCAGCACCGGACAGGTTGGCAATCAGCCCCAGCATTTT. V is TRBV7-8 and J is TRBJ1-5; 7 bases align to TRBD1. Trimming at V came to 5 bases and at J to 2 bases, leaving 6 bases not matched to a gene. Looked up from germline, CDR1 is SGHVS and CDR2 is FQNEAQ. The CDR3 loop spans 15 amino acids.